A single sample is the source of the 27 T cell receptor beta chains below, sequenced in a study of T cell responses to AZD1222 COVID-19 vaccine. This table comes from immunoSEQ multiplex PCR, and its TCRdb copy is limited to in-frame clones, with some not included. Of 120,000 or so clones listed, 90% are singletons. The specimen was peripheral blood, collected on day 0 of AZD1222 vaccination. The receptors shown here come from an adult in good health.

The genes are TRBV19 and TRBJ2-5; the D is unclear. The CDR3 has 14 amino acids. The germline gives CDR1 LNHDA, CDR2 SQIVND (reference sequence). V dropped 5 bases and J dropped 5 bases, with 15 bases sitting between them. As DNA, the CDR3 is TGTGCCAGTAGTCTCCCGAAGGCTACGGAGACCCAGTACTTC. As protein: CASSLPKATETQYF.

The gene calls are TRBV5-5 and TRBJ2-3, with a possible D match to TRBD1 (5 bases). Trimming removed 5 bases at V and 4 bases at J, with 17 bases between. Germline lookup yields CDR1 SGHKS and CDR2 YYEKEE (reference sequence). The CDR3 runs to 15 residues. The CDR3 DNA reads TGTGCCAGCAGTCCTGGACACGCCCGGCCAGATACGCAGTATTTT. Encoded protein: CASSPGHARPDTQYF.

V usage is TRBV28 and J usage is TRBJ2-1; 7 positions agree with TRBD1. The CDR3 covers 15 residues. J lost 3 bases, V lost 5 bases, and 7 bases had no gene match. Per germline, CDR1 MDHEN and CDR2 SYDVKM. Here the CDR3 reads CASSPPWDSYNEQFF. Here the CDR3 DNA reads TGTGCCAGCAGTCCTCCTTGGGACAGCTACAATGAGCAGTTCTTC.

This chain uses TRBV7-9 with TRBJ2-3, with 8 nucleotides matching TRBD2. This CDR3 has 17 amino acids. After removal of 4 bases from V and 2 bases from J, the junction contained 11 bases not matched to a gene. The germline CDR1 and CDR2 sequences are SEHNR and FQNEAQ (reference sequence). The CDR3 DNA follows: TGTGCCAGCAGCTCAGAACTAGCGGCCCTAAACACAGATACGCAGTATTTT. Amino acid sequence: CASSSELAALNTDTQYF.

The rearrangement uses TRBV6-5 and TRBJ1-4; D might be TRBD1 (6 bases). CDR1 and CDR2 from the germline V gene are MNHEY and SVGAGI. With 8 bases removed from V and 5 bases from J, the gap between germline ends came to 15 bases. This CDR3 is built from 14 residues. CDR3 sequence (DNA): TGTGCCAGCTCGCGGACAGCCATCAATGAAAAACTGTTTTTT. Translated, it gives CASSRTAINEKLFF.

V gene TRBV9 combines with J gene TRBJ1-2; 7 bases are shared with TRBD1. The length of the CDR3 is 15 residues. The germline gives CDR1 SGDLS, CDR2 YYNGEE. With 0 bases clipped from V and 0 bases from J, the junction kept 2 bases outside the gene matches. The CDR3 DNA reads as TGTGCCAGCAGCGTAGGGGGACAGTCTAACTATGGCTACACCTTC. The encoded protein is CASSVGGQSNYGYTF.

The chain carries TRBV19 and TRBJ1-4; no clear D. Germline V gene lookup returns CDR1 LNHDA and CDR2 SQIVND (reference sequence). V lost 3 bases and J 7 bases, leaving 12 bases between the germline ends. The CDR3 totals 14 residues. The CDR3 DNA reads TGTGCCAGTAGTATCCGAACCCAGGCTGAAAAACTGTTTTTT. It specifies CASSIRTQAEKLFF. Full variable domain (rest looked up from reference TRBV19 and TRBJ1-4): DGGITQSPKYLFRKEGQNVTLSCEQNLNHDAMYWYRQDPGQGLRLIYYSQIVNDFQKGDIAEGYSVSREKKESFPLTVTSAQKNPTAFYLCASSIRTQAEKLFFGSGTQLSVL.

V usage is TRBV28 and J usage is TRBJ2-7, with 10 bases identical to TRBD1. Trimming cost V 7 bases and J 3 bases; bases outside gene matches: 6. The CDR3 covers 14 residues. In germline, CDR1 is MDHEN, CDR2 SYDVKM. CDR3 region: CASTQTGGFYEQYF. CDR3 bases: TGTGCCAGCACCCAGACAGGGGGCTTCTACGAGCAGTACTTC.

The sample holds one count of this clone. CDR3 coding DNA: TGTGCCAGCAGGCGCAGCCATCAGCCCCAGCATTTT. Translation: CASRRSHQPQHF. The J gene is TRBJ1-5, the V gene TRBV28; D remains unclear. The CDR3 consists of 12 residues. Germline assignment: CDR1 MDHEN and CDR2 SYDVKM. V lost 6 bases, J lost 5 bases, and 8 bases lay in between.

The rearrangement uses TRBV7-2 and TRBJ2-7; the D gene is possibly TRBD1 (6 bases). CDR1 and CDR2 (germline): SGHTA, FQGNSA. The CDR3 length is 15 residues. V lost 1 base to trimming and J lost 0 bases, with 10 bases between them. The CDR3 loop reads CASSLGRGSSYEQYF. The CDR3 bases are TGTGCCAGCAGCTTAGGCAGGGGAAGCTCCTACGAGCAGTACTTC.

This clone was observed a single time. The rearrangement links TRBV28 to TRBJ1-4, with no clear D. The CDR3 spans 14 residues. Germline CDR1 reads MDHEN; CDR2 reads SYDVKM. The V gene lost 6 bases and the J gene lost 5 bases, with 13 bases spanning the gap. The CDR3 DNA reads as TGTGCCAGCAGCCAACCAGTAGTGAATGAAAAACTGTTTTTT. Protein sequence: CASSQPVVNEKLFF. Combining the CDR3 with reference TRBV28 and TRBJ1-4 gives the whole variable domain DVKVTQSSRYLVKRTGEKVFLECVQDMDHENMFWYRQDPGLGLRLIYFSYDVKMKEKGDIPEGYSVSREKKERFSLILESASTNQTSMYLCASSQPVVNEKLFFGSGTQLSVL.

This chain joins TRBV11-2 and TRBJ2-7; 8 bases fit TRBD2. Trimming cost V 0 bases and J 6 bases; bases outside gene matches: 10. The germline V gene has CDR1 SGHAT and CDR2 FQNNGV. This CDR3 has 16 residues. CDR3 protein: CASSLELAVRGGEQYF. The CDR3 DNA sequence: TGTGCCAGCAGCTTAGAACTAGCGGTTCGTGGGGGCGAGCAGTACTTC.

The chain recombines TRBV6-5 with TRBJ2-3; 7 nucleotides line up with TRBD1. V dropped 6 bases and J dropped 3; count of bases not matched to a gene: 9. Germline CDR1 reads MNHEY; CDR2 reads SVGAGI. The CDR3 is made up of 15 amino acids. CDR3 residues: CASSLMTGLTDTQYF. The CDR3 nucleotides are TGTGCCAGCAGCCTGATGACAGGGTTAACAGATACGCAGTATTTT.

This sequence joins TRBV24-1 and TRBJ2-1, with 7 bases lining up with TRBD1. Germline CDR1 KGHDR, CDR2 SFDVKD. V trimming: 3 bases; J trimming: 9 bases; junction bases outside the gene matches: 1. This CDR3 has 12 amino acids. CDR3 bases: TGTGCCACCAGTGATGCAGGGGGTGAGCAGTTCTTC. It translates to CATSDAGGEQFF.

This clone showed up just once. The J gene is TRBJ2-7, the V gene TRBV2, with D perhaps matching TRBD1 (6 bases). The length of the CDR3 is 14 residues. Germline CDR1 SNHLY, CDR2 FYNNEI. The V end lost 1 base, the J end lost 0 bases, and 7 bases lay between the germline ends. CDR3: CASSEEGVSYEQYF. The DNA of the CDR3 is TGTGCCAGCAGTGAAGAGGGGGTCTCCTACGAGCAGTACTTC.

V usage is TRBV6-5 and J usage is TRBJ1-6; D remains ambiguous. Trimming shortened V by 3 bases and J by 9 bases, and 9 bases separated the two germline ends. The CDR3 loop spans 13 amino acids. Germline V lookup: CDR1 MNHEY, CDR2 SVGAGI. The CDR3 DNA reads as TGTGCCAGCAGTTATTCGCAAGCTTCACCCCTCCACTTT. Translation gives CASSYSQASPLHF.

The chain has TRBV5-8 and TRBJ2-1; 7 nucleotides line up with TRBD1. The V segment lost 4 bases and the J segment 0 bases; nucleotides outside the gene matches: 7. Germline CDR1 reads SGHTS; CDR2 reads YDEGEE. The CDR3 is 16 amino acids. The CDR3 DNA reads TGTGCCAGCAGCGACCTGGGACAGAGCTCCTACAATGAGCAGTTCTTC. This codes for CASSDLGQSSYNEQFF.

The rearrangement links TRBV28 to TRBJ1-2, with 9 bases lining up with TRBD1. Germline loops: CDR1 MDHEN, CDR2 SYDVKM. The ends lost 4 bases at V and 2 bases at J; junction bases unmatched: 2. The CDR3 has 14 residues. CDR3 in DNA: TGTGCCAGCAGTTCCGGGACAGGGAACTATGGCTACACCTTC. Translating it yields CASSSGTGNYGYTF.

The J gene is TRBJ1-5, the V gene TRBV18; TRBD1 is a possible D gene (5 bases). Trimming took off 3 bases at V and 0 bases at J, with 9 bases between the two ends. Germline V CDR1 and CDR2: KGHSH, LQKENI. The CDR3 consists of 15 residues. Here the CDR3 DNA reads TGTGCCAGCTCACCCTCCAGGGATAGCAATCAGCCCCAGCATTTT. Translated, it gives CASSPSRDSNQPQHF.

CDR3 region: CSVERQTNTEAFF. The CDR3 DNA sequence: TGCAGCGTTGAAAGGCAGACGAACACTGAAGCTTTCTTT. The chain combines TRBV29-1 with TRBJ1-1, with D hard to call. Germline values: CDR1 SQVTM, CDR2 ANQGSEA. V lost 2 bases and J lost 1, with 8 bases in between. CDR3 length: 13 residues. Complete variable domain (other parts from reference TRBV29-1 and TRBJ1-1): SAVISQKPSRDICQRGTSLTIQCQVDSQVTMMFWYRQQPGQSLTLIATANQGSEATYESGFVIDKFPISRPNLTFSTLTVSNMSPEDSSIYLCSVERQTNTEAFFGQGTRLTVV.

The genes are TRBV27 and TRBJ1-1, with TRBD1 as a possible D gene (6 bases). Germline V gives CDR1 MNHEY, CDR2 SMNVEV (reference sequence). V was cut by 2 bases and J by 6 bases, with 19 bases left in between. This CDR3 spans 16 amino acids. The CDR3 sequence is CASSLAPGGLGPEAFF. The CDR3 DNA follows: TGTGCCAGCAGTTTAGCTCCCGGGGGGCTAGGACCTGAAGCTTTCTTT.

This clone was seen only once. The CDR3, as DNA: TGTGCCAGCAGCCCGGGACCGGGGGAGACCCAGTACTTC. This sequence encodes CASSPGPGETQYF. The J gene is TRBJ2-5, the V gene TRBV7-3; D may be TRBD1 or TRBD2 (5 bases each). The length of the CDR3 is 13 residues. V dropped 5 bases and J dropped 5 bases, with 12 bases sitting between them. Germline CDR1 SGHTA, CDR2 FQGTGA.

The J gene is TRBJ2-1, the V gene TRBV29-1; TRBD1 is a possible D gene (5 bases). Trimming took 2 bases from V and 6 from J, leaving 17 bases between them. Per germline, CDR1 SQVTM and CDR2 ANQGSEA. CDR3 size: 15 residues. The CDR3 sequence is CSVEIPRARINEQFF. For the CDR3, the DNA is TGCAGCGTTGAAATACCCAGGGCCAGGATCAATGAGCAGTTCTTC.

Only a few counts were recorded for this clone. The chain employs TRBV11-2 and TRBJ2-1, with 7 bases lining up with TRBD2. Germline-derived CDR1 and CDR2 are SGHAT and FQNNGV. The CDR3 covers 14 residues. J gave up 9 bases and V 4 bases, and 9 bases lay outside the gene matches. The CDR3 here is CASSSNRDYREQFF. In nucleotides, the CDR3 is TGTGCCAGCAGCTCAAACCGGGACTATCGTGAGCAGTTCTTC. Together with reference TRBV11-2 and TRBJ2-1, the CDR3 gives the full variable domain: EAGVAQSPRYKIIEKRQSVAFWCNPISGHATLYWYQQILGQGPKLLIQFQNNGVVDDSQLPKDRFSAERLKGVDSTLKIQPAKLEDSAVYLCASSSNRDYREQFFGPGTRLTVL.

The rearrangement uses TRBV11-2 and TRBJ1-2; possibly TRBD1 for D (5 bases). V was trimmed by 1 base and J by 4 bases, leaving 10 bases between them. The germline gives CDR1 SGHAT, CDR2 FQNNGV. The CDR3 has 14 residues. CDR3 nucleotide sequence: TGTGCCAGCAGCTTAGTCAAAGGGGCCTATGGCTACACCTTC. Translating it yields CASSLVKGAYGYTF.

The chain links TRBV14 to TRBJ1-1; D might be TRBD1 (5 bases). Germline CDR1 SGHDN, CDR2 FVKESK. The CDR3 is 16 amino acids. Trimming removed 4 bases at V and 2 bases at J, with 17 bases between. CDR3 sequence reads: CASSPQRGISNTEAFF. Here the CDR3 DNA reads TGTGCCAGCAGCCCCCAACGGGGGATATCTAACACTGAAGCTTTCTTT.

This chain links TRBV28 with TRBJ2-7, with D possibly matching TRBD2 (5 bases). The ends were cut back, 7 bases at V and 0 bases at J, with 16 bases in the middle. Germline CDR1 MDHEN, CDR2 SYDVKM. There are 15 residues in the CDR3. The CDR3 protein is CASTTGSANSYEQYF. As DNA, the CDR3 is TGTGCCAGCACCACCGGTAGCGCTAACTCCTACGAGCAGTACTTC.